The source of this TCR beta chain is a study of monozygotic twins with inflammatory bowel disease. Germline V gene lookup returns CDR1 SGHRS and CDR2 YFSETQ. The CDR3 sequence is 15 residues long. The study subjected TCRalpha and TCRbeta cDNA to two nested PCRs of 16 and 9 cycles. TCRdb reanalyzed the 5' RACE reads and collapses them to one entry per CDR3 protein, without DNA. The sample totals 330,000 or so distinct CDR3 sequences. J is TRBJ2-3 and V is TRBV5-1. The source is a human donor with ulcerative colitis or Crohn's disease, or a healthy co-twin of an affected twin (not recorded which). The specimen was blood. The CDR3 region is CASSRIPTRADTQYF. The whole variable domain, filled in from reference TRBV5-1 and TRBJ2-3, reads KAGVTQTPRYLIKTRGQQVTLSCSPISGHRSVSWYQQTPGQGLQFLFEYFSETQRNKGNFPGRFSGRQFSNSRSEMNVSTLELGDSALYLCASSRIPTRADTQYFGPGTRLTVL.